The sequence of this T cell receptor (beta chain) was determined in a study of blood T cells in healthy people across ages. Study-wide background: Template-switching capture recovered about one barcoded beta molecule per two T cells. Study findings and constraints: Comparison with aged donors showed that long-lived donors had more naive CD4+ cells and higher diversity. Unsorted PBMCs blocked a conclusive comparison of naive and antigen-experienced cells.

A sample-barcoded 5' primer and a J-beta primer mix were used in a second PCR of roughly 6 to 12 cycles. MiXCR, applied by TCRdb to the 5' RACE reads, yields one record per CDR3 protein. The table has hundreds of thousands of distinct CDR3 sequences, roughly 30% seen once. In its sample, this clonotype was seen a few times. Its target is unknown. The CDR3 is 13 residues long. Germline values: CDR1 GTSNPN, CDR2 SVGIG (reference sequence). V gave up 0 bases and J gave up 7 bases, with 12 bases separating them. This sequence originates from a woman of 80 years or more in good health. What was sequenced was blood. This chain links TRBV30 with TRBJ1-2; no clear D. CDR3 residues: CAWSVKDTGGYTF. CDR3 DNA sequence: TGTGCCTGGAGTGTGAAGGATACCGGTGGCTACACCTTC. Full variable domain (rest looked up from reference TRBV30 and TRBJ1-2): SQTIHQWPATLVQPVGSPLSLECTVEGTSNPNLYWYRQAAGRGLQLLFYSVGIGQISSEVPQNLSASRPQDRQFILSSKKLLLSDSGFYLCAWSVKDTGGYTFGSGTRLTVV.